This T cell receptor (beta chain) was found in a study of T-cell memory formation after mild COVID-19. General observations from the study: Day 15 to 85 contractors were CD4/CD8 balanced; later expanders leaned CD4+.

TCRdb used MiXCR to reprocess the 5' RACE reads, holding one entry per CDR3 protein. The data hold hundreds of thousands of distinct CDR3 sequences, with roughly 18% observed a single time. Germline V gene data show CDR1 as DFQATT and CDR2 as SNEGSKA (reference sequence). The CDR3 loop spans 13 amino acids. Deletions cut 2 bases from V and 6 bases from J, with 13 bases between. A few counts support this clonotype. Antigen: not known. Sequencing input: PBMCs or a T cell subset sorted from them (not recorded which). The J gene is TRBJ1-1, the V gene TRBV20-1; D is unclear. The sequence came from an adult woman who had mild COVID-19 (a few samples of this study predate the infection). Cell type and time point are not known. The CDR3: CSARSPLVPEAFF. The DNA of the CDR3 is TGCAGTGCTAGATCCCCCCTCGTCCCTGAAGCTTTCTTT.